Listed below are T cell receptor beta chains from one sample, sequenced in a study of shared clonotypes between healthy human individuals. Only in-frame clones appear in the TCRdb table, and some are missing; sequencing was by immunoSEQ multiplex PCR. This table has about 590,000 clones, roughly 96% appearing once. The material sequenced was naive CD8+ T cells sorted from blood. The receptor set was obtained from a woman in her 30s in good health. Each CDR3 is given with its conserved first and last residue. D genes are given only for firm matches. Size tells how often a clone was seen (once, few, many) or the class of an expanded clone, and some rows leave it out.

V,D,size,J,DNA,CDR3
TRBV4-1,.,.,TRBJ1-1,TGCGCCAGCAGCCAAGCGTTTGGGAACACTGAAGCTTTCTTT,CASSQAFGNTEAFF
TRBV5-8,TRBD1,once,TRBJ1-1,TGTGCCAGCAGTCCCGGGACAGGGAACACTGAAGCTTTCTTT,CASSPGTGNTEAFF
TRBV9,.,.,TRBJ2-7,TGTGCCAGCAGCGTAGCCCCGGGTTCCGGTTACTACGAGCAGTACTTC,CASSVAPGSGYYEQYF
TRBV2,.,.,TRBJ2-1,TGTGCCAGCAGGGGCACGACTAGCTCCTACAATGAGCAGTTCTTC,CASRGTTSSYNEQFF
TRBV29-1,.,.,TRBJ1-4,TGCAGCGTTGTCGACAGCAGGGAACTGTTTTTT,CSVVDSRELFF
TRBV5-1,.,.,TRBJ1-1,TGCGCCAGCAGCTTGGCAGGACCCGTCACTGAAGCTTTCTTT,CASSLAGPVTEAFF
TRBV5-6,.,.,TRBJ2-5,TGTGCCAGCAGCTTGGGACCAGCTGGGGAGACCCAGTACTTC,CASSLGPAGETQYF
TRBV14,TRBD1,.,TRBJ2-7,TGTGCCAGCAGCCAGAGGGGGCTCACCTACGAGCAGTACTTC,CASSQRGLTYEQYF
TRBV7-9,.,.,TRBJ2-7,TGTGCCAGCAGCGTAGCAAGGGCCGAGGAGCAGTACTTC,CASSVARAEEQYF
TRBV5-4,.,.,TRBJ2-5,TGTGCCAGCAGCTTGGTGGCAGGGGGGACTCAAGAGACCCAGTACTTC,CASSLVAGGTQETQYF
TRBV5-1,.,.,TRBJ1-2,TGCGCCAGCGGCCTGGACAACATGGATGGCTACACCTTC,CASGLDNMDGYTF
TRBV27,TRBD1,few,TRBJ1-1,TGTGCCAGCGCTTCTCGACAGGGCGTGAACACTGAAGCTTTCTTT,CASASRQGVNTEAFF
TRBV9,.,.,TRBJ2-3,TGTGCCAGCAGCGTAGAGGGCGGGAGCACAGATACGCAGTATTTT,CASSVEGGSTDTQYF
TRBV11-3,TRBD1,.,TRBJ2-4,TGTGCCAGCAGCTTAGGGGTAGGGGGCAACATTCAGTACTTC,CASSLGVGGNIQYF
TRBV28,.,.,TRBJ2-7,TGTGCCAGCAGTTTGGGACTTATTCGAGGGTACGAGCAGTACTTC,CASSLGLIRGYEQYF
TRBV27,TRBD1,.,TRBJ1-1,TGTGCCAGCAGGCTACAGGGGGCGCTCACTGAAGCTTTCTTT,CASRLQGALTEAFF
TRBV27,TRBD2,.,TRBJ2-1,TGTGCCAGCAGTTTAGCAGCGGGAAACTACAATGAGCAGTTCTTC,CASSLAAGNYNEQFF
TRBV27,TRBD1,.,TRBJ2-2,TGTGCCAGCAGTTCCGGGACAGGGTACACCGGGGAGCTGTTTTTT,CASSSGTGYTGELFF
TRBV10-3,TRBD1,.,TRBJ1-1,TGTGCCACGTTACCCGGGACAGGGGGCTTCGGGGACACTGAAGCTTTCTTT,CATLPGTGGFGDTEAFF
TRBV5-1,.,once,TRBJ2-1,TGCGCCAGCAGCTTGTTGGGGAACTCCTACAATGAGCAGTTCTTC,CASSLLGNSYNEQFF
TRBV10-3,.,.,TRBJ2-7,TGTGCCATCAGTGTAAGGCTCACGAATGACAGAGAAGGCTCCTACGAGCAGTACTTC,CAISVRLTNDREGSYEQYF
TRBV6-4,.,.,TRBJ1-3,TGTGCCAGCAGCCCCCCCGTGCTAAACACCATATATTTT,CASSPPVLNTIYF
TRBV28,.,.,TRBJ2-3,TGTGCCAGCAGTTCCGCGACTATCCTCTCTAGCACAGATACGCAGTATTTT,CASSSATILSSTDTQYF
TRBV27,.,few,TRBJ2-2,TGTGCCAGCAGCGGGAGAATGTATGACGGGGAGCTGTTTTTT,CASSGRMYDGELFF
TRBV6-5,TRBD1,.,TRBJ2-7,TGTGCCAGCAGTTACTTACCTAGGACAGGGGACTACGAGCAGTACTTC,CASSYLPRTGDYEQYF